Included here is one TCR beta chain sequence, with context. Data came from immunoSEQ multiplex PCR; TCRdb stores just in-frame clones and leaves some out. The table has roughly 200,000 clones, about 80% seen once. This sample is drawn from a study of cytomegalovirus exposure and HLA in healthy donors. Germline CDR1 SGHVS, CDR2 FQNEAQ. The CDR3 spans 15 residues. V dropped 8 bases and J dropped 6; count of bases not matched to a gene: 9. Sequencing was done on a sample of PBMCs. The V call is TRBV7-8, the J call TRBJ1-6; 8 nucleotides agree with TRBD1. The receptor's source is a woman between 18 and 30 years old in good health and CMV-seropositive. CDR3 region: CASGRTGGTNSPLHF. DNA of the CDR3: TGTGCCAGCGGCCGAACAGGGGGAACTAATTCACCCCTCCACTTT.